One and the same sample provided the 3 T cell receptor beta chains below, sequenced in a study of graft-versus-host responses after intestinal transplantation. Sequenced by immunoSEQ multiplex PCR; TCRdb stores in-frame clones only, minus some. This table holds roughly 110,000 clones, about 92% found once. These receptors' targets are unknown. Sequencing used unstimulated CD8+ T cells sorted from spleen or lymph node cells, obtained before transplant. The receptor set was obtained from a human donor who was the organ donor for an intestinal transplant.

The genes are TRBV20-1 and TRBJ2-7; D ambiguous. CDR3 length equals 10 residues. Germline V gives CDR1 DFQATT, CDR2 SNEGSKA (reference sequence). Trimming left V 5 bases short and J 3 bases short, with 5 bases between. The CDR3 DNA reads TGCAGTGCTTCGGACTACGAGCAGTACTTC. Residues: CSASDYEQYF.

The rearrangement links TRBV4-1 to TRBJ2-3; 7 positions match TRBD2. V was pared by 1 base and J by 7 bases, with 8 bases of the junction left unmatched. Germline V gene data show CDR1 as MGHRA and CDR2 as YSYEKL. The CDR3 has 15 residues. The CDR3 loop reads CASSQGRGAGHTQYF. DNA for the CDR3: TGCGCCAGCAGCCAAGGGCGCGGAGCGGGGCATACGCAGTATTTT.

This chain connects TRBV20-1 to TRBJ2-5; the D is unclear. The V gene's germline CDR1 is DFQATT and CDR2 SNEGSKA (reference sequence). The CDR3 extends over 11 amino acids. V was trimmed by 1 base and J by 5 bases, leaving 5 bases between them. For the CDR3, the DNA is TGCAGTGCTAGAGTTAAGGAGACCCAGTACTTC. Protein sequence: CSARVKETQYF.